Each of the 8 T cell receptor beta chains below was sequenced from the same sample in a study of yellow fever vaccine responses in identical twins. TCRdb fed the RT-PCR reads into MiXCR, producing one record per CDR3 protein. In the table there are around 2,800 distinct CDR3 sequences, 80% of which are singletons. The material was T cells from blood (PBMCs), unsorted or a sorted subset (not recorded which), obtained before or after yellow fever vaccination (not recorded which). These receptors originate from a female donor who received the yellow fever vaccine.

CDR3 in amino acids: CAIRSGRDGDTQYF. The CDR3 nucleotides are TGTGCCATCAGATCGGGACGGGATGGGGATACGCAGTATTTT. V is TRBV10-3 and J is TRBJ2-3, with D perhaps matching TRBD1 or TRBD2 (5 bases each). The germline CDR1 and CDR2 sequences are ENHRY and SYGVKD. The length of the CDR3 is 14 residues. V lost 6 bases to trimming and J lost 6 bases, with 16 bases between them.

CDR3 DNA sequence: TGCGCCAGCAGCCAAGATCGGGATCAGCCCCAGCATTTT. Translating gives CASSQDRDQPQHF. The chain is built from TRBV4-1 and TRBJ1-5; unclear D gene. The V end lost 0 bases, the J end lost 5 bases, and 5 bases lay between the germline ends. Germline CDR1 reads MGHRA; CDR2 reads YSYEKL. The CDR3 extends over 13 amino acids.

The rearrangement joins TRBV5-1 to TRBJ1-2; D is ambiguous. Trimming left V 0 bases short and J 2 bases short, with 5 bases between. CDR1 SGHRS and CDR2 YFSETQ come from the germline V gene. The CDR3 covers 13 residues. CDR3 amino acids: CASSLAANYGYTF. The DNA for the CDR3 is TGCGCCAGCAGCTTGGCCGCAAACTATGGCTACACCTTC. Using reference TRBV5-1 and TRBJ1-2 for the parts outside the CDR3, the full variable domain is KAGVTQTPRYLIKTRGQQVTLSCSPISGHRSVSWYQQTPGQGLQFLFEYFSETQRNKGNFPGRFSGRQFSNSRSEMNVSTLELGDSALYLCASSLAANYGYTFGSGTRLTVV.

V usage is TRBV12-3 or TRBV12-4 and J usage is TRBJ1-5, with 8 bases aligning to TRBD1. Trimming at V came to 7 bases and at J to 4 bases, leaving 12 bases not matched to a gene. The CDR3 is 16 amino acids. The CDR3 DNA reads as TGTGCCAGCACCCTAACCAGGGGGCAGGGTAATCAGCCCCAGCATTTT. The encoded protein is CASTLTRGQGNQPQHF.

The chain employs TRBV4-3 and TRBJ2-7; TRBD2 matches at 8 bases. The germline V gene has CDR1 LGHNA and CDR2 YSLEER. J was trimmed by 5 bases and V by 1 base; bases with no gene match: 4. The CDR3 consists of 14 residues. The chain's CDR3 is CASSQAGLVHEQYF. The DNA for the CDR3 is TGCGCCAGCAGCCAAGCGGGACTAGTCCACGAGCAGTACTTC.

This CDR3 is CASSYSQRGPDTQYF. The CDR3 nucleotides read TGTGCCAGCAGCTATAGCCAAAGGGGGCCAGATACGCAGTATTTT. The chain employs TRBV7-9 and TRBJ2-3; 7 bases align to TRBD1. Losses at the gene ends were 4 bases for V and 4 bases for J; bases not matched to a gene: 8. CDR1 and CDR2 (germline): SEHNR, FQNEAQ (reference sequence). The CDR3 length is 15 residues. Together with reference TRBV7-9 and TRBJ2-3, the CDR3 gives the full variable domain: DTGVSQNPRHKITKRGQNVTFRCDPISEHNRLYWYRQTLGQGPEFLTYFQNEAQLEKSRLLSDRFSAERPKGSFSTLEIQRTEQGDSAMYLCASSYSQRGPDTQYFGPGTRLTVL.

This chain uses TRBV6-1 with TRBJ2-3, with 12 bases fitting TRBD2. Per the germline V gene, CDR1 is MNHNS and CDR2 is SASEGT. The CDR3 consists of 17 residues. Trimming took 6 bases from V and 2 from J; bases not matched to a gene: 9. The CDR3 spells CASRLKWTSGNTDTQYF. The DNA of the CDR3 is TGTGCCAGCAGATTGAAATGGACTAGCGGGAACACAGATACGCAGTATTTT.

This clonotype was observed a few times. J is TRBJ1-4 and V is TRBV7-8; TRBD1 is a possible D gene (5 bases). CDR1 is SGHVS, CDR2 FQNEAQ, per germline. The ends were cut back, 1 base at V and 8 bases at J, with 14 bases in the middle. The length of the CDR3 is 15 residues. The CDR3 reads CASSLGAGNVEKLFF. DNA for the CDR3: TGTGCCAGCAGCTTAGGGGCAGGGAATGTCGAAAAACTGTTTTTT.